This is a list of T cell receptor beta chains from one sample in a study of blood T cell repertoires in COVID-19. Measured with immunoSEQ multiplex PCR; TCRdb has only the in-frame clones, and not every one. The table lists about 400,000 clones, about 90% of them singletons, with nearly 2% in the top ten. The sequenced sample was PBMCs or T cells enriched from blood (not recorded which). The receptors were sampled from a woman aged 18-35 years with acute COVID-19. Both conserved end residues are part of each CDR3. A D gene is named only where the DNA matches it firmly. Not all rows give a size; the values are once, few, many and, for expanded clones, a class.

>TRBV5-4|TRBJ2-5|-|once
CASSSPAGTETQYF
TGTGCCAGCAGCTCGCCCGCGGGGACAGAGACCCAGTACTTC
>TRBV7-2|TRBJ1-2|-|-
CASSFFSLGANGYTF
TGTGCCAGCAGCTTTTTTTCGTTGGGCGCAAATGGCTACACCTTC
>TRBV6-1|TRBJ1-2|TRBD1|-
CASSEEGGYGYTF
TGTGCCAGCAGTGAAGAAGGGGGCTATGGCTACACTTTC
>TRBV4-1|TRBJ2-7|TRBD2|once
CASSPQSGRADEQYF
TGCGCCAGCAGCCCCCAAAGCGGGAGGGCCGACGAGCAGTACTTC
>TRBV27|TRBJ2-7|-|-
CASSFRQGYYEQYF
TGTGCCAGCAGTTTCCGTCAGGGATACTACGAGCAGTACTTC
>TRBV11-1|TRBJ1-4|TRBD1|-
CASSHRDRNEKLFF
TGTGCCAGCAGCCACCGGGACAGAAATGAAAAACTGTTTTTT
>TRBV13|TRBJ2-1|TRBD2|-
CASSFSGRKGNNEQFF
TGTGCCAGCAGCTTTAGCGGGAGGAAAGGGAACAATGAGCAGTTCTTC
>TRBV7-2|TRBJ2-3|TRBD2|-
CASSFNRAGGTDTQYF
TGTGCCAGCAGCTTCAATCGGGCGGGGGGCACAGATACGCAGTATTTT
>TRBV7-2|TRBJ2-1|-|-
CASSARDYNEQFF
TGTGCCAGCAGCGCCCGGGACTACAATGAGCAGTTCTTC
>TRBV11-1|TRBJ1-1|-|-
CASSFRAPRNTEAFF
TGTGCCAGCAGCTTCAGGGCCCCTAGAAACACTGAAGCTTTCTTT